The table lists the clone carrying this T cell receptor beta chain with many counts. What it binds is unknown. This entry belongs to a study of human T cells and chemical hapten exposure. In the study overall: Upper inner arm skin measuring approximately 2 cm by approximately 2 cm received 2% DPC for sensitization.

Time point of the sample: pre-sensitization, week 0. The treatment: therapeutic diphenylcyclopropenone sensitization with weekly scalp DPC. V lost 7 bases and J lost 11, with 14 bases in between. This CDR3 region has 12 residues. Per germline, CDR1 MNHNS and CDR2 SASEGT. Study-wide results and caveats: Significantly more large CDR3 similarity clusters were formed by expanded TCRs than by controls.

Original methodology: More than 95,000 TCRs per sample was the median, with a range of roughly 23,224 to 690,600. TCRdb reprocessed the RACE reads with MiXCR, giving one entry per CDR3 protein. TCRdb, rather than the study authors, made the V and J calls. The data contain fewer than 300,000 distinct CDR3 sequences, over 7.5% of them seen just once; the ten biggest clones take up 1.2%. The sequencing here drew on whole blood, taken in connection with sensitization to the hapten diphenylcyclopropenone (DPC). The chain carries TRBV6-1 and TRBJ1-4; D perhaps matches TRBD1 (6 bases). This clonotype was obtained from a man aged 18 to 29 with alopecia areata. Some clones in this sample may be carry-over from other donors' samples. CDR3 DNA sequence: TGTGCCAGCAATCCAACAGGGCGGAAACTGTTTTTT. Its protein is CASNPTGRKLFF.